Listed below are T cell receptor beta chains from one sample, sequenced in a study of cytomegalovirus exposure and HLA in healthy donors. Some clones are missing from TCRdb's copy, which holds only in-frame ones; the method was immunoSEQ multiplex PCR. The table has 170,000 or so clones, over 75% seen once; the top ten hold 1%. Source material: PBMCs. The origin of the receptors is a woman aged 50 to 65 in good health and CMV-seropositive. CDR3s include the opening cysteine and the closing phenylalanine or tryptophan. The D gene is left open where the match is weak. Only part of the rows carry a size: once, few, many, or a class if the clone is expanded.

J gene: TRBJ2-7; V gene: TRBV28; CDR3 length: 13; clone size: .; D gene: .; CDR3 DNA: TGTGCCAGCAGGGGGACACCCGGCTACGAGCAGTACTTC; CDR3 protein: CASRGTPGYEQYF
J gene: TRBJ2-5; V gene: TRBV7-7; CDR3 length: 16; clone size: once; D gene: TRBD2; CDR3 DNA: TGTGCTAGCAGCGAAGGGACTAGCGGGTCACAAGAGACCCAGTACTTC; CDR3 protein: CASSEGTSGSQETQYF
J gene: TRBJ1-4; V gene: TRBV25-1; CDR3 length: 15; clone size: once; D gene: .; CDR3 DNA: TGTGCCAGCAGGGGAAACAGGGCTCATAATGAAAAACTGTTTTTT; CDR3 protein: CASRGNRAHNEKLFF
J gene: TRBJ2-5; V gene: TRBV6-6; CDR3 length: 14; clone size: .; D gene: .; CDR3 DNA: TGTGCCAGCAGTTACTCGGGGGGCCAAGAGACCCAGTACTTC; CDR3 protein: CASSYSGGQETQYF
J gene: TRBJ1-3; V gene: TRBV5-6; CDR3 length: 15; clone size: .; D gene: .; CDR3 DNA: TGTGCCAGCAGTTCGGTCGAGCGTCCTGGAAACACCATATATTTT; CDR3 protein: CASSSVERPGNTIYF
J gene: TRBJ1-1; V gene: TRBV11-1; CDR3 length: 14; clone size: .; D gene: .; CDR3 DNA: TGTGCCAGCAGCCCTCCTTCCCTGAACACTGAAGCTTTCTTT; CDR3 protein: CASSPPSLNTEAFF
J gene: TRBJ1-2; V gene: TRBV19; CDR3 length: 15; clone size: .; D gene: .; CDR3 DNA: TGTGCCAGTAGTAGCCGTGCGGAGGGTGCCTACGGCTACACCTTC; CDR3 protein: CASSSRAEGAYGYTF
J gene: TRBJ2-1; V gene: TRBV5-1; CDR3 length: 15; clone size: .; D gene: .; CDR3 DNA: TGCGCCAGCAGCTTGGTCTACAGCTCCTACAATGAGCAGTTCTTC; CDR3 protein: CASSLVYSSYNEQFF
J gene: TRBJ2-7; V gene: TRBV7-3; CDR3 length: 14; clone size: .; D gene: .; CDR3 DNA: TGTGCCAGCAGCTGGACAGTTTTTAAAGACGAGCAGTACTTC; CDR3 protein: CASSWTVFKDEQYF
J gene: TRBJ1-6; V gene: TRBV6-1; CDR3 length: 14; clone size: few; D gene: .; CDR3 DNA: TGTGCCAGCAGTGCAATCCGGACAGACCCGGCCCTCCACTTT; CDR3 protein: CASSAIRTDPALHF
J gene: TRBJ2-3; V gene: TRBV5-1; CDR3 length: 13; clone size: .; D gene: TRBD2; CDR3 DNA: TGCGCCAGCAGCTTGGCTAGCGGAGATACGCAGTATTTT; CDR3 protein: CASSLASGDTQYF
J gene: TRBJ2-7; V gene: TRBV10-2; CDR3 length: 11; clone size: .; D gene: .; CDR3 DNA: TGCGCCAGCAGTGAAGTACACCAGCAGTACTTC; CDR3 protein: CASSEVHQQYF
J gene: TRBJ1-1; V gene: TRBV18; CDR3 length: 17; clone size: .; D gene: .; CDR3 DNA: TGTGCCAGCTCGCCCTCAAACAGGGACCTTACGAACACTGAAGCTTTCTTT; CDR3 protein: CASSPSNRDLTNTEAFF
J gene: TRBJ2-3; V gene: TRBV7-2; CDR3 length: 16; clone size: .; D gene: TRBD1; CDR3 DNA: TGTGCCAGCAGCGAGGGGGGACAGGGGGTTCCAGATACGCAGTATTTT; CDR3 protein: CASSEGGQGVPDTQYF
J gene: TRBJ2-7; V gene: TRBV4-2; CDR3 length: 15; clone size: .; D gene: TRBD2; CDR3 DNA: TGTGCCAGCAGCCAGGTAGCGGGAGGCCGATACGAGCAGTACTTC; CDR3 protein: CASSQVAGGRYEQYF
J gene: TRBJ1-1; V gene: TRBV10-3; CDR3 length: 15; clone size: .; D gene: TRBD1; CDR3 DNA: TGTGCCACCTCTCGGACAGGGGGCCTGAACACTGAAGCTTTCTTT; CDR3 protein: CATSRTGGLNTEAFF
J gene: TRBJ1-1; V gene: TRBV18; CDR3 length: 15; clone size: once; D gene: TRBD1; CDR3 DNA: TGTGCCAGCTCACCTGGGACAGGCGGGAACACTGAAGCTTTCTTT; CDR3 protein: CASSPGTGGNTEAFF
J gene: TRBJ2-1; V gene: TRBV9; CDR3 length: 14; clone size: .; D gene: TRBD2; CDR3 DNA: TGTGCCAGCAGCGCTAGCGGGAATTACAATGAGCAGTTCTTC; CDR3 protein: CASSASGNYNEQFF
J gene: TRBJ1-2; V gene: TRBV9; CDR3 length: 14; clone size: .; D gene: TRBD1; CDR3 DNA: TGTGCCAGCAGCGCCCAGGGGGTGCCTAGGGGCTACACCTTC; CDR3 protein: CASSAQGVPRGYTF
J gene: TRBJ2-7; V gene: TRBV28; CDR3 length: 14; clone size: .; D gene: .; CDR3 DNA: TGTGCCAGCAGCACTCCGGGACTGATCTACGAGCAGTACTTC; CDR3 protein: CASSTPGLIYEQYF
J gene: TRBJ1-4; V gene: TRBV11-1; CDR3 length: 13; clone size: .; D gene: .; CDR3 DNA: TGTGCCAGCAGCCGCAACAGGAATGAAAAACTGTTTTTT; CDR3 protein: CASSRNRNEKLFF
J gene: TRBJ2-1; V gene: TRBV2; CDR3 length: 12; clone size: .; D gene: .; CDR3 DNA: TGTGCCAGCAGTGGAGTTGGGCATGAGCAGTTCTTC; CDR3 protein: CASSGVGHEQFF
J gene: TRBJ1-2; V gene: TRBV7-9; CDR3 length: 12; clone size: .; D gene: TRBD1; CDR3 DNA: TGTTCCAGCAGCGGGACAGTCTATGGCTACACCTTC; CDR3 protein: CSSSGTVYGYTF
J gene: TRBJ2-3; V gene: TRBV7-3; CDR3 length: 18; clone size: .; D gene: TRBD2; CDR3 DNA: TGTGCCAGCAGCCCCGGGACTAGCGGGGGGGCAAGCCCAGATACGCAGTATTTT; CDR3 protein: CASSPGTSGGASPDTQYF
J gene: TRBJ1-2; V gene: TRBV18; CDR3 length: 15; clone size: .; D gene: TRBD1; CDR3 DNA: TGTGCCAGCTCACCACCGGGACAGGGGGCCTATGGCTACACCTTC; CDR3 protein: CASSPPGQGAYGYTF
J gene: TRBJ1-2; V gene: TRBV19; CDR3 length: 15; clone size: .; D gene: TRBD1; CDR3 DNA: TGTGCCAGTAGTCGTCCGGGACAGGGAAACTATGGCTACACCTTC; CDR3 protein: CASSRPGQGNYGYTF
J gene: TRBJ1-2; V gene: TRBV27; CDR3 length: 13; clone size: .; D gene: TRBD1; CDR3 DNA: TGTGCCAGCAGGTCGACAGGGGGCGATGGCTACACCTTC; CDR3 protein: CASRSTGGDGYTF
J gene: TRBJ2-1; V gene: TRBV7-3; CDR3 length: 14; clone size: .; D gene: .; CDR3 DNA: TGTGCCAGCAGCCCCTTTTGGAGCGAGGGTGAGCAGTTCTTC; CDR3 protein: CASSPFWSEGEQFF
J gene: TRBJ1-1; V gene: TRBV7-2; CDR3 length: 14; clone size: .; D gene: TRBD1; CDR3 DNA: TGTGCCAGCAGCGTTCAGGGGGGCGTCACTGAAGCTTTCTTT; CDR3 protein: CASSVQGGVTEAFF
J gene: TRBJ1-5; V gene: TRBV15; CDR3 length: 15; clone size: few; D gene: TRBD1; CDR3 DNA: TGTGCCACCAGCAGAAGGGACAGCTCCAATCAGCCCCAGCATTTT; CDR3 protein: CATSRRDSSNQPQHF
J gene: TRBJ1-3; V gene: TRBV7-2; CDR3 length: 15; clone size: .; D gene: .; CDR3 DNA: TGTGCCAGCAGCTTAGTTGGGGGCGTGTATAGCACCATATATTTT; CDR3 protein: CASSLVGGVYSTIYF
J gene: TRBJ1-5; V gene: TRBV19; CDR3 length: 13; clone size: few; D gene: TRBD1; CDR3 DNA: TGTGCCAGTAGTACTCAACAGGGGCAGCCCCAGCATTTT; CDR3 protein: CASSTQQGQPQHF